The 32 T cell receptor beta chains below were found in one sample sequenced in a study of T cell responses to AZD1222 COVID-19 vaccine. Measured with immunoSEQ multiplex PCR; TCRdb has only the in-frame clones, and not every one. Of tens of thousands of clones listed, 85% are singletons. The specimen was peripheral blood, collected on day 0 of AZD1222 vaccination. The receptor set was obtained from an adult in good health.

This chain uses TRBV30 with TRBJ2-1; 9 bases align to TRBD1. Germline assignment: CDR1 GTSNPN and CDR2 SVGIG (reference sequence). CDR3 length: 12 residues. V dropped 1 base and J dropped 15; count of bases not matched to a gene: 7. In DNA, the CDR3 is TGTGCCTGGAGTGCGTCGACAGGGGGGTCGTTCTTC. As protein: CAWSASTGGSFF.

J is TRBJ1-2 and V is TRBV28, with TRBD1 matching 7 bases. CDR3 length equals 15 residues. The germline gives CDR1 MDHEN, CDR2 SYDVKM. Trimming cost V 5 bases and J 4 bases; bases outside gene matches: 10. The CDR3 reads CASSMGPQGVYGYTF. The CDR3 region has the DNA TGTGCCAGCAGTATGGGCCCCCAGGGGGTCTATGGCTACACCTTC.

Here the CDR3 reads CASRTQYAEAFF. The CDR3, as DNA: TGTGCCAGCAGGACACAGTACGCTGAAGCTTTCTTT. The genes are TRBV12-3 or TRBV12-4 and TRBJ1-1; D remains ambiguous. This CDR3 is 12 amino acids long. V lost 6 bases and J 6 bases, leaving 11 bases between the germline ends.

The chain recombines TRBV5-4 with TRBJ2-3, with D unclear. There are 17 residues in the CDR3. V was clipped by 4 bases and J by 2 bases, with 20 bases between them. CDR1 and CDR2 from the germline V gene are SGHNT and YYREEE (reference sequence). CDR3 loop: CASSGPPIHGSTDTQYF. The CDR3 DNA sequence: TGTGCCAGCAGCGGACCCCCAATACACGGTTCCACAGATACGCAGTATTTT.

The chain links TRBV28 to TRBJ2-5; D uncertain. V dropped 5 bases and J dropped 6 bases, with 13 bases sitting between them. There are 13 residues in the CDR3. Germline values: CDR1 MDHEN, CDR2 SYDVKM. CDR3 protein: CASSGVPPKTQYF. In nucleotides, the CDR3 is TGTGCCAGCAGTGGGGTCCCCCCAAAGACCCAGTACTTC.

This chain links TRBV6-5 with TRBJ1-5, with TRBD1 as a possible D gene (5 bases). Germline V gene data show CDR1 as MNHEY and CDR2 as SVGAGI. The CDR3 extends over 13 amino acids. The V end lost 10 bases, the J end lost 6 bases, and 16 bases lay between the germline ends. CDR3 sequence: CAISGGVSQPQHF. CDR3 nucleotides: TGTGCCATATCCGGGGGGGTGAGTCAGCCCCAGCATTTT.

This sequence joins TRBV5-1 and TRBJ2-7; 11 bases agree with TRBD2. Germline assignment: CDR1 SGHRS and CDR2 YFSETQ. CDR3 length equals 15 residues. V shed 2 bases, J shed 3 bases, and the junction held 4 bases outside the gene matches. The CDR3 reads CASSFSSGGLYEQYF. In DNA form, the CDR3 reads TGCGCCAGCAGCTTTTCTAGCGGGGGGCTCTACGAGCAGTACTTC.

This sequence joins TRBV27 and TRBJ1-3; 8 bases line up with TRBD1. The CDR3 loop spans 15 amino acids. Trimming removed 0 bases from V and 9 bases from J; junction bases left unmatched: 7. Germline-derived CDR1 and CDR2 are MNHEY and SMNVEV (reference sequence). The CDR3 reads CASSLSWTGSATIYF. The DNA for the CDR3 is TGTGCCAGCAGTTTATCGTGGACAGGGTCAGCCACCATATATTTT.

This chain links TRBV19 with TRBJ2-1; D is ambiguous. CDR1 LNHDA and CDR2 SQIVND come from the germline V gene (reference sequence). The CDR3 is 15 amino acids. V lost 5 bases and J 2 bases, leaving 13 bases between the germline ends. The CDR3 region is CASSGLRLPYNEQFF. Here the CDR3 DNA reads TGTGCCAGTAGTGGCCTGCGACTCCCCTACAATGAGCAGTTCTTC.

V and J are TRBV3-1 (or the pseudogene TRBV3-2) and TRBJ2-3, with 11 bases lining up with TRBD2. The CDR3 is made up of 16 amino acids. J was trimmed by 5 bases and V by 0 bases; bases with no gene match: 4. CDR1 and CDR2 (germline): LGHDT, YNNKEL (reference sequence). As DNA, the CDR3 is TGTGCCAGCAGCCAAGATAGCGGGGGGGCCCAAGATACGCAGTATTTT. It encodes CASSQDSGGAQDTQYF.

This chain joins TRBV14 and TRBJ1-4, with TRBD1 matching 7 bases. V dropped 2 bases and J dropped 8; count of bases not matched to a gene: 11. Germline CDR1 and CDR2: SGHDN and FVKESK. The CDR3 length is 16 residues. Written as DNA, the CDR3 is TGTGCCAGCAGCCAAACCCCGACAGGGTTGTACGAAAAACTGTTTTTT. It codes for CASSQTPTGLYEKLFF.

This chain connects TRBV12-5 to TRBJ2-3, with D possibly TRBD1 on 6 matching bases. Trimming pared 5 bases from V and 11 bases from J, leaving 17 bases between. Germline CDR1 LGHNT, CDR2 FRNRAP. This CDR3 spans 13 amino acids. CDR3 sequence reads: CASGRAAGEGQYF. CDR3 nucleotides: TGTGCTAGTGGTCGCGCTGCAGGGGAAGGGCAGTATTTT.

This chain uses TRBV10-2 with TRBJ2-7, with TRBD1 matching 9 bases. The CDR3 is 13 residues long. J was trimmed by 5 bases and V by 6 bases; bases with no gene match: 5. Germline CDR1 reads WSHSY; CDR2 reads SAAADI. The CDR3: CASRTGTGNEQYF. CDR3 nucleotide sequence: TGCGCCAGCAGAACCGGGACAGGGAACGAGCAGTACTTC.

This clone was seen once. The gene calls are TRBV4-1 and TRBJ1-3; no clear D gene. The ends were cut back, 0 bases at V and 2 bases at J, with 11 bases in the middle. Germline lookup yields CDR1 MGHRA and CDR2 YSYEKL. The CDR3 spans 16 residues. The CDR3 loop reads CASSQDLYGAGNTIYF. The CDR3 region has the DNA TGCGCCAGCAGCCAAGATCTTTACGGGGCTGGAAACACCATATATTTT.

CDR3: CASSLYSSNQPQHF. CDR3 in DNA: TGTGCCAGCAGTTTATACAGTAGCAATCAGCCCCAGCATTTT. The rearrangement uses TRBV27 and TRBJ1-5, with no clear D. Germline V gene lookup returns CDR1 MNHEY and CDR2 SMNVEV (reference sequence). The V end was cut by 1 base, the J end by 0 bases, with 4 bases between. CDR3 length: 14 residues.

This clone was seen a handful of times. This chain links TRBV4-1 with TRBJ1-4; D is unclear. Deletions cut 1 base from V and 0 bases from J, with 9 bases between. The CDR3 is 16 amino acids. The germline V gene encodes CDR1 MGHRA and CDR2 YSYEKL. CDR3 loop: CASSQGITATNEKLFF. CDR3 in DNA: TGCGCCAGCAGCCAAGGAATCACAGCAACTAATGAAAAACTGTTTTTT.

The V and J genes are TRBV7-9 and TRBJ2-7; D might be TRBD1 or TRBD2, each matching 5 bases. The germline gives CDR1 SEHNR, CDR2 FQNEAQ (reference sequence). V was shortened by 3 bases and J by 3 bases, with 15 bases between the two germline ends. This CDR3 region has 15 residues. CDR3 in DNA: TGTGCCAGCAGCTTTGGGCAGGGAGAAATCTACGAGCAGTACTTC. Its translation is CASSFGQGEIYEQYF.

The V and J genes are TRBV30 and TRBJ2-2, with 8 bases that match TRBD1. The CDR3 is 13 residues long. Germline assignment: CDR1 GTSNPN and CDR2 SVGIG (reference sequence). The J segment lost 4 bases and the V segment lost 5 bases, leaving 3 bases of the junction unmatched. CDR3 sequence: CAWGRGPTGELFF. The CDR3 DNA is TGTGCCTGGGGCAGGGGGCCCACCGGGGAGCTGTTTTTT.

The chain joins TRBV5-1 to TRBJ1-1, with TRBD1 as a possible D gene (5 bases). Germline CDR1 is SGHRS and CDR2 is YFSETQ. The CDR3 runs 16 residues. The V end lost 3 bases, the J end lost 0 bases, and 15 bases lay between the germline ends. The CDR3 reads CASSWGRNVLNTEAFF. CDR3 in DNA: TGCGCCAGCAGCTGGGGACGGAATGTCTTGAACACTGAAGCTTTCTTT.

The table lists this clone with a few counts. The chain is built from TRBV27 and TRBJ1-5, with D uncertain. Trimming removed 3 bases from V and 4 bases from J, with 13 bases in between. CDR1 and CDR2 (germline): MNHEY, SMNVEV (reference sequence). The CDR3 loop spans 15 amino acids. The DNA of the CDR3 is TGTGCCAGCAGTTTCGTGACGGGGAGAAATCAGCCCCAGCATTTT. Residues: CASSFVTGRNQPQHF.

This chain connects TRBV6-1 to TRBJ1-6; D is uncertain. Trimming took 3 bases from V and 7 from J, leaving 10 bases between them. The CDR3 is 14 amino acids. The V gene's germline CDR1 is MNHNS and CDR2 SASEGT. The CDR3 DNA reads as TGTGCCAGCAGTGACGGTCTTTGGAATTCACCCCTCCACTTT. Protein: CASSDGLWNSPLHF.

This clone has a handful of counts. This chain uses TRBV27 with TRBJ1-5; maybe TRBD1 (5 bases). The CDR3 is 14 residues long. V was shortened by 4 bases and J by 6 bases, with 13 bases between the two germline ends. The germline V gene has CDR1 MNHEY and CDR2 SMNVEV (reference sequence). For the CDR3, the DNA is TGTGCCAGCAGTTCCCGGGGGTTGGCTCAGCCCCAGCATTTT. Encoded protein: CASSSRGLAQPQHF.

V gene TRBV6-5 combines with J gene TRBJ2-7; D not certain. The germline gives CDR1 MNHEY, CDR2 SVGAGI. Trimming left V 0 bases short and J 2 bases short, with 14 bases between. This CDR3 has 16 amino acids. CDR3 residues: CASSYSNFPRTYEQYF. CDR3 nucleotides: TGTGCCAGCAGTTACTCGAATTTTCCACGTACCTACGAGCAGTACTTC.

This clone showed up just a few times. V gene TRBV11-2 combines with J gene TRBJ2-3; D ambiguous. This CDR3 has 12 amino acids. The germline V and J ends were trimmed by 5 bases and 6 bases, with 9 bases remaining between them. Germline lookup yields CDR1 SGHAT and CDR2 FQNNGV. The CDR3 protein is CASSESGDTQYF. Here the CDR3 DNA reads TGTGCCAGCAGCGAATCTGGGGATACGCAGTATTTT.

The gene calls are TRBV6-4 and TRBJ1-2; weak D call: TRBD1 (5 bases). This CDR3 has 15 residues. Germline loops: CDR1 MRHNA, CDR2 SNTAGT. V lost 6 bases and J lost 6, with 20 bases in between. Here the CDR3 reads CASSNNWGNQNGYTF. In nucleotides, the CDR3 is TGTGCCAGCAGCAACAATTGGGGGAATCAGAATGGCTACACCTTC.

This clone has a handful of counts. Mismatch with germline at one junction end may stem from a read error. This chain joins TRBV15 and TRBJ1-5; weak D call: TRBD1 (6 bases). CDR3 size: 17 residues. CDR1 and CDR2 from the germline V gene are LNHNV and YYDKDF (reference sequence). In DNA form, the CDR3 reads TGTGCCACCAGCGGAGACACCGGGGGCGCCACGTATCAGCCCCAGCATTTT. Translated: CATSGDTGGATYQPQHF.

The CDR3 region is CASSQEIRGVNTEAFF. Here the CDR3 DNA reads TGCGCCAGCAGCCAGGAGATCAGGGGAGTTAACACTGAAGCTTTCTTT. The chain links TRBV4-1 to TRBJ1-1; the D gene is possibly TRBD1 (6 bases). V dropped 3 bases and J dropped 2 bases, with 16 bases sitting between them. Looked up from germline, CDR1 is MGHRA and CDR2 is YSYEKL. The CDR3 sequence is 16 residues long.

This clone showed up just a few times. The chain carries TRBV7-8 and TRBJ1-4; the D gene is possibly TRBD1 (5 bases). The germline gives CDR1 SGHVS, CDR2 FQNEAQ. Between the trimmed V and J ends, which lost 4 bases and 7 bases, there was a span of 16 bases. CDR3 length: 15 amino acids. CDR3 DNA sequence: TGTGCCAGCAGCTCATTGACAGTTGCGAGTGAAAAACTGTTTTTT. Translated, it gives CASSSLTVASEKLFF.

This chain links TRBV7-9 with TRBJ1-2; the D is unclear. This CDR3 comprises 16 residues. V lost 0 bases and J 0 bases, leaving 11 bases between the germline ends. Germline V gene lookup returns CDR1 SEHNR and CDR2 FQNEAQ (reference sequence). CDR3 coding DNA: TGTGCCAGCAGCTTAGCCGGCTCTTCGGCTAACTATGGCTACACCTTC. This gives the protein CASSLAGSSANYGYTF.

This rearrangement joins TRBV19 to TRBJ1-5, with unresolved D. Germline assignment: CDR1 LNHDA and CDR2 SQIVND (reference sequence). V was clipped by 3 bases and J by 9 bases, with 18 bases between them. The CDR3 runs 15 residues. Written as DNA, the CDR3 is TGTGCCAGTAGTATTGTGACGGCCTCGACGGGGCCCCAGCATTTT. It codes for CASSIVTASTGPQHF. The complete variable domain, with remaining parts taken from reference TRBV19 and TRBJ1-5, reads DGGITQSPKYLFRKEGQNVTLSCEQNLNHDAMYWYRQDPGQGLRLIYYSQIVNDFQKGDIAEGYSVSREKKESFPLTVTSAQKNPTAFYLCASSIVTASTGPQHFGDGTRLSIL.

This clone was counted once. The CDR3 loop reads CARRQGIPGELFF. DNA of the CDR3: TGTGCCCGTCGGCAGGGGATACCCGGGGAGCTGTTTTTT. This chain uses TRBV30 with TRBJ2-2, with a possible D match to TRBD1 (6 bases). Germline CDR1 is GTSNPN and CDR2 is SVGIG (reference sequence). The CDR3 loop spans 13 amino acids. Trimming stripped 8 bases from V and 6 bases from J, with 16 bases between.

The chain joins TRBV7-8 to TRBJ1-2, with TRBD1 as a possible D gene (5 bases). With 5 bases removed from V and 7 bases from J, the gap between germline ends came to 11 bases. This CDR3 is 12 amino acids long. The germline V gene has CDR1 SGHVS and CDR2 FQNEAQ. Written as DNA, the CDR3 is TGTGCCAGCAGCCTGGGACTCATTGGCTACACCTTC. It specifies CASSLGLIGYTF.